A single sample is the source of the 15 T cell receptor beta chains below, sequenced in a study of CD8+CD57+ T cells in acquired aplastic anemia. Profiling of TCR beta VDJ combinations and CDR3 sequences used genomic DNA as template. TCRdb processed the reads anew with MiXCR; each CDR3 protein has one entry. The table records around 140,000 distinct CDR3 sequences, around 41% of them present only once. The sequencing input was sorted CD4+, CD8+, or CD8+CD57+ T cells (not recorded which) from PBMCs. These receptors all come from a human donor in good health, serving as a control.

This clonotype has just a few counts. The CDR3 sequence is CASSLQPAYEQYF. DNA for the CDR3: TGTGCCAGCAGCTTACAGCCGGCCTACGAGCAGTACTTC. This sequence joins TRBV7-3 and TRBJ2-7; D remains unclear. This CDR3 is 13 amino acids long. Trimming removed 2 bases at V and 2 bases at J, with 7 bases between. The germline CDR1 and CDR2 sequences are SGHTA and FQGTGA.

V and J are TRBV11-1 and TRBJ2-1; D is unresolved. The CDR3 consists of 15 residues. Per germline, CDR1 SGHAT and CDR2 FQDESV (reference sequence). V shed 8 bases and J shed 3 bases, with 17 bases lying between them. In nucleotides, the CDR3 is TGTGCCAGCGAACAAGGGAACCCACTCTACAATGAGCAGTTCTTC. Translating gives CASEQGNPLYNEQFF.

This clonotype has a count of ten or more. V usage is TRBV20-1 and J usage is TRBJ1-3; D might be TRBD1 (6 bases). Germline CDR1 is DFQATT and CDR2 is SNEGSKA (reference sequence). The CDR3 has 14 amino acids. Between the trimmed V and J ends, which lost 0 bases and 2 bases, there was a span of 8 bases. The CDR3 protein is CSARDTGPGNTIYF. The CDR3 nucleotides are TGCAGTGCTAGAGATACAGGGCCTGGAAACACCATATATTTT.

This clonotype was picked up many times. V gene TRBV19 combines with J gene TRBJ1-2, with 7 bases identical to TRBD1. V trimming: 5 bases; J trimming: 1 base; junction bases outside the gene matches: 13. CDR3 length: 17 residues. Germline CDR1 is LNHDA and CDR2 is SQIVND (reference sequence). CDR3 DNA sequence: TGTGCCAGTAGTGGATTCTCCCGGGACAGCAGTAACTATGGCTACACCTTC. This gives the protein CASSGFSRDSSNYGYTF.

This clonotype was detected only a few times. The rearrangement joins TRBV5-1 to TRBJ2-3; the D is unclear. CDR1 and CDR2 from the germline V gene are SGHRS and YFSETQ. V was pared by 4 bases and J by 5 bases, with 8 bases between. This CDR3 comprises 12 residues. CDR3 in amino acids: CASSQHGDTQYF. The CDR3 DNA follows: TGCGCCAGCAGCCAGCACGGAGATACGCAGTATTTT. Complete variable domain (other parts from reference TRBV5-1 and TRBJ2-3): KAGVTQTPRYLIKTRGQQVTLSCSPISGHRSVSWYQQTPGQGLQFLFEYFSETQRNKGNFPGRFSGRQFSNSRSEMNVSTLELGDSALYLCASSQHGDTQYFGPGTRLTVL.

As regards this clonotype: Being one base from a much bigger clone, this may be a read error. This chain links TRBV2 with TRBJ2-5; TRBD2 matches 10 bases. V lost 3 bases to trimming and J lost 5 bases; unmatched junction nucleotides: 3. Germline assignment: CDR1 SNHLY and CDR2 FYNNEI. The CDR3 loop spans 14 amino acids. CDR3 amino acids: CASSDSGGAETQYF. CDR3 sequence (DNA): TGTGCCAGCAGTGACAGCGGGGGGGCGGAGACCCAGTACTTC.

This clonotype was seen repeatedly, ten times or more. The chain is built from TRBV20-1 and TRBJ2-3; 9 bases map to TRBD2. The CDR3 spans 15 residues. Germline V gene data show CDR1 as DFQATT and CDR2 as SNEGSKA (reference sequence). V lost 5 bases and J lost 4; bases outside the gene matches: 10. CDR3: CSAGISGSYADTQYF. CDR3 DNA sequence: TGCAGTGCTGGAATTAGCGGGAGTTACGCAGATACGCAGTATTTT.

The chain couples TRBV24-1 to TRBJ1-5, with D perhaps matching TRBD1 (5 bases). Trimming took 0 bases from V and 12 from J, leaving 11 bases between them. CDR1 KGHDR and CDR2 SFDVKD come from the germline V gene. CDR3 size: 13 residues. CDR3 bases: TGTGCCACCAGTGATTTGGCAGGGAAGAACCAGCATTTT. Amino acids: CATSDLAGKNQHF.

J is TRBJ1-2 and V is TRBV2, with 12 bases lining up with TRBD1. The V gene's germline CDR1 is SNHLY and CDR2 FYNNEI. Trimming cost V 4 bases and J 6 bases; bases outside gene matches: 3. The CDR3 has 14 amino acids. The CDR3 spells CASSAGTGGHGYTF. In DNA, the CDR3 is TGTGCCAGCAGTGCCGGGACAGGGGGCCATGGCTACACCTTC.

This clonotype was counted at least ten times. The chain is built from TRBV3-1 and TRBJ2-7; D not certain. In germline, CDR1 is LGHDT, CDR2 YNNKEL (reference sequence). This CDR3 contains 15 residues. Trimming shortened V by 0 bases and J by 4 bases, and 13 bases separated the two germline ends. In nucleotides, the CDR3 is TGTGCCAGCAGCCAAGACCCTTGGAGTCAGTACGAGCAGTACTTC. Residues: CASSQDPWSQYEQYF.

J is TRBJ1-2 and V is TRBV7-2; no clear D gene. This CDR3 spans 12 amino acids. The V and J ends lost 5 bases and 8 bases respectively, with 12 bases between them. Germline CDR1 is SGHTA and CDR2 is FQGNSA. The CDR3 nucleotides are TGTGCCAGCAGCGATTCCCTATGGGGCTACACCTTC. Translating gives CASSDSLWGYTF. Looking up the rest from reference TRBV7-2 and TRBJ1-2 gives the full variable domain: GAGVSQSPSNKVTEKGKDVELRCDPISGHTALYWYRQSLGQGLEFLIYFQGNSAPDKSGLPSDRFSAERTGGSVSTLTIQRTQQEDSAVYLCASSDSLWGYTFGSGTRLTVV.

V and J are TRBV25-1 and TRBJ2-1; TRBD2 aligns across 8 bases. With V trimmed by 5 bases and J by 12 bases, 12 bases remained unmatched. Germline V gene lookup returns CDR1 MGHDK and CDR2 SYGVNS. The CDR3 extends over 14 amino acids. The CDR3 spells CASSLPLAGERQFF. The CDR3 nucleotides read TGTGCCAGCAGTCTGCCCCTAGCGGGCGAGAGGCAGTTCTTC. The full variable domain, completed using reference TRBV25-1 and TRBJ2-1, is EADIYQTPRYLVIGTGKKITLECSQTMGHDKMYWYQQDPGMELHLIHYSYGVNSTEKGDLSSESTVSRIRTEHFPLTLESARPSHTSQYLCASSLPLAGERQFFGPGTRLTVL.

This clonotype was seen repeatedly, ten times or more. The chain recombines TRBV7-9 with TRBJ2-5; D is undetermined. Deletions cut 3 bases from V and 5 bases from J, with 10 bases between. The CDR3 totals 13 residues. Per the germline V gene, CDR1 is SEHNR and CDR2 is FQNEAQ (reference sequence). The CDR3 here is CASSLSGGETQYF. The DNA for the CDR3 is TGTGCCAGCAGCTTGTCCGGCGGTGAGACCCAGTACTTC.

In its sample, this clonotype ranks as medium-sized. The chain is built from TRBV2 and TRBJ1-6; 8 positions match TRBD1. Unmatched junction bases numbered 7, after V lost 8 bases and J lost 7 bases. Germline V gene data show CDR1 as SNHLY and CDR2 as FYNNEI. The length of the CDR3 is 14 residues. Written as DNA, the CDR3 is TGTGCCAGCCGGTCCGGGACAGGCAATTCACCCCTCCACTTT. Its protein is CASRSGTGNSPLHF.

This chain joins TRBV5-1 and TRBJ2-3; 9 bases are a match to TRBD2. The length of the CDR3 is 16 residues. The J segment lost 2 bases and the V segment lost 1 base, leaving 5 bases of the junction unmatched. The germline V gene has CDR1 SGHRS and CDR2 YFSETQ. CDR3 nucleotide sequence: TGCGCCAGCAGCTTGAGGCTAGCGGGGACCACAGATACGCAGTATTTT. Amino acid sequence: CASSLRLAGTTDTQYF.